One and the same sample provided the 30 T cell receptor beta chains below, sequenced in a study of T cell clonality in common variable immunodeficiency. Produced via immunoSEQ multiplex PCR; TCRdb's table is partial and in-frame only. This sample has under 40,000 clones, each found more than once. The sequenced sample was peripheral blood mononuclear cells. The origin of the receptors is a person aged 18 to 70 in good health.

This clone was observed at least ten times. The CDR3 end lies 3 residues beyond the end of the read and is filled in from the germline J gene. This chain links TRBV20-1 with TRBJ2-1; 8 bases fit TRBD2. V lost 3 bases to trimming and J lost 3 bases; unmatched junction nucleotides: 13. This CDR3 spans 17 amino acids. CDR1 is DFQATT, CDR2 SNEGSKA, per germline (reference sequence). CDR3 DNA (partial): TGCAGTGCTAGTTCGGGCTTGGGTAGCGGGAACTACAATGAG. Translating it yields CSASSGLGSGNYNE. The full CDR3 protein reads CSASSGLGSGNYNEQFF.

This clone was counted at least ten times. The read ends 3 residues before the CDR3 terminus; that terminus is restored from the germline J gene. The chain carries TRBV29-1 and TRBJ1-1; the D is unclear. Germline V gene lookup returns CDR1 SQVTM and CDR2 ANQGSEA. The CDR3 spans 14 residues. Trimming took 4 bases from V and 1 from J, leaving 13 bases between them. The CDR3 loop reads CSVAPEVSNTEAFF. The sequenced CDR3 bases are TGCAGCGTTGCTCCAGAGGTTTCGAACACTGAA.

This clone was detected many times. CDR3: CAHLGLAGGANEQFF. The DNA read from the CDR3 is TGTGCCCATCTTGGACTAGCGGGGGGGGCTAATGAG. The chain carries TRBV30 and TRBJ2-1, with 15 bases that match TRBD2. Coverage ceases 3 residues before the CDR3 finishes, and the germline J gene fills in the end. Germline trimming cut 8 bases from V and 7 bases from J; bases unmatched to any gene: 9. The CDR3 loop spans 15 amino acids. Germline V CDR1 and CDR2: GTSNPN, SVGIG (reference sequence).

Remarks on this clone: A junction boundary mismatches the germline segment, possibly from a read error. Incomplete CDR3 DNA: TGCGCCAACAGCTCTGCAGGGGACTATGGC. Protein product: CANSSAGDYG. The complete CDR3 protein is CANSSAGDYGYTF. The J gene is TRBJ1-2, the V gene TRBV5-1, with D tentatively TRBD1 (6 bases). The read comes to an end 3 residues before the CDR3 does, leaving the germline J gene to fill in the end. The CDR3 contains 13 residues. Germline CDR1 SGHRS, CDR2 YFSETQ.

This clone was observed at least ten times. The CDR3 extends 3 residues past the end of the read, so its final part is completed from the germline J gene. The V gene is TRBV2, the J gene TRBJ1-4; unclear D gene. The CDR3 is 14 amino acids. V shed 6 bases and J shed 0 bases, with 8 bases lying between them. Per germline, CDR1 SNHLY and CDR2 FYNNEI. CDR3 bases read: TGTGCCAGCAGCACACGAACAACTAATGAAAAA. Translation gives CASSTRTTNEK. The whole CDR3 sequence reads CASSTRTTNEKLFF.

This clone showed up many times. The read ends 3 residues early relative to the CDR3; the germline J gene fills the gap. This chain joins TRBV5-1 and TRBJ1-1; 9 positions match TRBD1. The CDR3 contains 15 residues. In germline, CDR1 is SGHRS, CDR2 YFSETQ. With 5 bases clipped from V and 1 base from J, the junction kept 6 bases outside the gene matches. The covered CDR3 bases are TGCGCCAGCAGTTTCCTGGGACAGGGGAACACTGAA. Amino acid sequence: CASSFLGQGNTE. The CDR3 in its entirety is CASSFLGQGNTEAFF.

This clone showed up many times. Coverage ceases 3 residues before the CDR3 finishes, and the germline J gene fills in the end. The V gene is TRBV20-1, the J gene TRBJ2-3, with 7 positions matching TRBD1. With V trimmed by 0 bases and J by 0 bases, 6 bases remained unmatched. The V gene's germline CDR1 is DFQATT and CDR2 SNEGSKA (reference sequence). This CDR3 spans 16 amino acids. The CDR3 is CSARDSTGTSTDTQYF. The part of the CDR3 DNA that was read is TGCAGTGCTAGAGATTCGACAGGGACGAGCACAGATACG.

There are many counts of this clone. The read comes to an end 3 residues before the CDR3 does, leaving the germline J gene to fill in the end. The rearrangement links TRBV12-3 or TRBV12-4 to TRBJ2-2; 11 positions match TRBD1. The CDR3 spans 14 residues. The trim removed 8 bases at V and 3 bases at J, leaving 2 bases unmatched. The CDR3 DNA, read in part, is TGTGCCAGCCTGGACAGGGGGCACACCGGGGAG. Translation gives CASLDRGHTGE. From start to end, the CDR3 is CASLDRGHTGELFF.

This clone showed up just a few times. The sequence runs out 3 residues before the end of the CDR3; the remainder is reconstructed from the germline J gene. V and J are TRBV18 and TRBJ1-5; D is possibly TRBD1 (5 bases). Trimming took off 2 bases at V and 2 bases at J, with 13 bases between the two ends. The CDR3 consists of 16 residues. Germline V gene data show CDR1 as KGHSH and CDR2 as LQKENI. The chain's CDR3 is CASSPSTAGGNQPQHF. The part of the CDR3 DNA that was read is TGTGCCAGCTCACCATCGACGGCGGGGGGCAATCAGCCC. The variable domain in full, completed from reference TRBV18 and TRBJ1-5, reads NAGVMQNPRHLVRRRGQEARLRCSPMKGHSHVYWYRQLPEEGLKFMVYLQKENIIDESGMPKERFSAEFPKEGPSILRIQQVVRGDSAAYFCASSPSTAGGNQPQHFGDGTRLSIL.

This clone was counted many times. The missing CDR3 end, 3 residues past where the read stops, is filled in from the germline J gene. The V call is TRBV23-1, the J call TRBJ1-5; 11 bases match TRBD1. TRBV23-1 falls under the ORF class, with uncertain function. This CDR3 has 19 residues. J lost 2 bases, V lost 2 bases, and 11 bases had no gene match. The CDR3 protein is CASSQRDRGRTIGNQPQHF. Incomplete CDR3 DNA: TGCGCCAGCAGTCAACGGGACAGGGGGAGGACGATCGGCAATCAGCCC.

This clone has at least ten counts. The CDR3 end lies 3 residues beyond the end of the read and is filled in from the germline J gene. This rearrangement joins TRBV7-9 to TRBJ1-3, with a possible D match to TRBD1 (5 bases). Germline CDR1 reads SEHNR; CDR2 reads FQNEAQ (reference sequence). This CDR3 is 15 amino acids long. V shed 0 bases and J shed 0 bases, with 6 bases lying between them. The chain's CDR3 is CASSLAGASGNTIYF. The CDR3 DNA, read in part, is TGTGCCAGCAGCTTAGCAGGGGCCTCTGGAAACACC.

This clone has ten or more counts. The read halts 3 residues ahead of the CDR3 end, with the missing end drawn from the germline J gene. J is TRBJ1-2 and V is TRBV30, with D maybe TRBD1 (5 bases). The CDR3 contains 12 residues. V was shortened by 5 bases and J by 4 bases, with 11 bases between the two germline ends. The V gene's germline CDR1 is GTSNPN and CDR2 SVGIG (reference sequence). CDR3 DNA, as far as it was read: TGTGCCTGGCAGGGATCTATCTATGGC. This encodes CAWQGSIYG. The whole CDR3 sequence reads CAWQGSIYGYTF.

This clone was seen repeatedly, ten times or more. From the germline J gene comes the end of the CDR3, since the read stops 3 residues before it. The chain employs TRBV28 and TRBJ1-5, with 10 nucleotides matching TRBD1. Per the germline V gene, CDR1 is MDHEN and CDR2 is SYDVKM. The CDR3 is made up of 13 amino acids. V shed 8 bases and J 7 bases; nucleotides not matched to a gene: 5. The CDR3 DNA, read in part, is TGTGCCAGCGACAGGGGGCTCAGGCAGCCC. This sequence encodes CASDRGLRQP. The full CDR3 sequence reads CASDRGLRQPQHF.

This clone was picked up many times. A junction end diverges from the germline sequence, so it may reflect a read error. The missing CDR3 end, 3 residues past where the read stops, is filled in from the germline J gene. The J gene is TRBJ1-3, the V gene TRBV7-9, with TRBD1 as a possible D gene (6 bases). The CDR3 has 15 amino acids. Germline CDR1 and CDR2: SEHNR and FQNEAQ (reference sequence). The CDR3 DNA, read in part, is TGTGTCAGCAGCCCCCAACAGGGCTCTGGAAACACC. It encodes CVSSPQQGSGNT. The whole CDR3 protein is CVSSPQQGSGNTIYF.

In this sample, this clone turned up many times. The chain's CDR3 is CASSPQGGGDAEAFF. The sequenced CDR3 bases are TGTGCCAGCAGCCCCCAGGGAGGGGGCGACGCTGAA. The rearrangement links TRBV5-4 to TRBJ1-1; 7 positions agree with TRBD1. The read comes to an end 3 residues before the CDR3 does, leaving the germline J gene to fill in the end. V shed 4 bases and J 6 bases; nucleotides not matched to a gene: 12. This CDR3 spans 15 amino acids. Germline V CDR1 and CDR2: SGHNT, YYREEE (reference sequence).

This clone was counted many times. One junction end disagrees with the germline gene, perhaps due to a read error. The read halts 3 residues ahead of the CDR3 end, with the missing end drawn from the germline J gene. The gene calls are TRBV7-7 and TRBJ1-5; possibly TRBD1 for D (5 bases). CDR3 length: 15 residues. CDR1 SSHAT and CDR2 FNYEAQ come from the germline V gene (reference sequence). Here the CDR3 reads CASSPRTQSNQPQHF. The sequenced part of the CDR3 DNA is TGTGCTAGCAGCCCCCGGACACAAAGCAATCAGCCC.

The table lists this clone with many counts. The CDR3 end falls 3 residues outside the read, so it is completed with the germline J gene. This chain joins TRBV12-3 or TRBV12-4 and TRBJ2-1; 7 bases are a match to TRBD2. The CDR3 is 14 amino acids. Trimming cost V 5 bases and J 9 bases; bases outside gene matches: 10. The CDR3 bases that were read are TGTGCCAGCAGTCCGGGGAGCGGGACGGGTGAG. It codes for CASSPGSGTGE. The full-length CDR3 reads as CASSPGSGTGEQFF.

This clone was seen at least ten times. Incomplete CDR3 DNA: TGTGCCAGCAGTTCAATCGGGGTGGTCGGGGAG. Protein product: CASSSIGVVGE. The whole CDR3 is CASSSIGVVGELFF. The rearrangement links TRBV7-2 to TRBJ2-2, with D possibly being TRBD2 (5 bases). The read gets to within 3 residues of the CDR3 end, and the germline J gene fills in the rest. Trimming removed 6 bases from V and 7 bases from J, with 15 bases in between. Germline V gene lookup returns CDR1 SGHTA and CDR2 FQGNSA. The CDR3 extends over 14 amino acids.

In its sample, this clone was seen many times. The CDR3 end lies 3 residues beyond the end of the read and is filled in from the germline J gene. The chain has TRBV6-2 or TRBV6-3 and TRBJ2-1; 7 bases fit TRBD2. The CDR3 covers 14 residues. Losses at the gene ends were 7 bases for V and 7 bases for J; bases not matched to a gene: 10. Germline CDR1 MNHEY, CDR2 SVGEGT. The CDR3: CASTIPTSPNEQFF. The covered CDR3 bases are TGTGCCAGCACTATTCCGACTAGCCCTAATGAG.

In its sample, this clone was seen many times. The DNA ends 3 residues before the CDR3 does, and the rest of the CDR3 is filled in from the germline J gene. The rearrangement uses TRBV5-5 and TRBJ2-1; possibly TRBD2 for D (6 bases). Germline loops: CDR1 SGHKS, CDR2 YYEKEE (reference sequence). The CDR3 has 15 residues. V lost 1 base to trimming and J lost 4 bases, with 12 bases between them. The covered CDR3 bases are TGTGCCAGCAGCTTGATCCAGCGGGCGTACAATGAG. It is translated as CASSLIQRAYNE. The CDR3 in full is CASSLIQRAYNEQFF.

This clone was counted many times. The CDR3 is cut off 3 residues early in the read; its end comes from the germline J gene. This chain joins TRBV4-1 and TRBJ2-7; D ambiguous. The CDR3 contains 14 residues. V shed 0 bases and J shed 0 bases, with 6 bases lying between them. Germline loops: CDR1 MGHRA, CDR2 YSYEKL. The CDR3 spells CASSQDPSSYEQYF. The CDR3 bases that were read are TGCGCCAGCAGCCAAGATCCTAGCTCCTACGAG.

This clone was found many times. The read falls 3 residues short of the CDR3 end, and the missing part is taken from the germline J gene. V and J are TRBV5-1 and TRBJ2-6, with D perhaps TRBD1 or TRBD2 (6 bases each). The CDR3 is 15 residues long. The V end was cut by 4 bases, the J end by 1 base, with 9 bases between. CDR1 and CDR2 (germline): SGHRS, YFSETQ. The DNA read from the CDR3 is TGCGCCAGCAGCGGAGGGGGTTCTGGGGCCAACGTC. Translated: CASSGGGSGANV. The full CDR3 protein reads CASSGGGSGANVLTF.

Many counts were recorded for this clone. The read terminates 3 residues before the CDR3 end, so the remaining end is supplied by the germline J gene. The rearrangement uses TRBV4-1 and TRBJ2-1; 14 positions match TRBD2. This CDR3 has 18 residues. Germline assignment: CDR1 MGHRA and CDR2 YSYEKL. V was clipped by 4 bases and J by 1 base; unmatched bases: 6. CDR3: CASSPSRTSGRSYNEQFF. Incomplete CDR3 DNA: TGCGCCAGCAGCCCCTCCCGGACTAGCGGGAGGTCCTACAATGAG.

This clone was observed a handful of times. Read data end 3 residues before the CDR3 end; the end is taken from the germline J gene. This chain connects TRBV7-9 to TRBJ1-4, with D perhaps matching TRBD1 (5 bases). Trimming took off 5 bases at V and 8 bases at J, with 15 bases between the two ends. CDR1 and CDR2 from the germline V gene are SEHNR and FQNEAQ (reference sequence). The CDR3 extends over 14 amino acids. The part of the CDR3 DNA that was read is TGTGCCAGCAGCGAGCCGGTGAGGGGCGAAAAA. Protein: CASSEPVRGEK. The entire CDR3 protein reads CASSEPVRGEKLFF.

This clone was seen repeatedly, ten times or more. Read sequence stops 3 residues before the CDR3 end, and the germline J gene provides the missing end. The V and J genes are TRBV20-1 and TRBJ1-5; a possible D gene is TRBD1 (6 bases). Per germline, CDR1 DFQATT and CDR2 SNEGSKA (reference sequence). V was pared by 2 bases and J by 6 bases, with 8 bases between. This CDR3 is built from 12 residues. This CDR3 reads CSARSRGQPQHF. The CDR3 DNA, read in part, is TGCAGTGCTAGATCCAGGGGTCAGCCC.

This clone was counted many times. The DNA ends 3 residues before the CDR3 does, and the rest of the CDR3 is filled in from the germline J gene. The gene calls are TRBV7-9 and TRBJ1-2; 7 bases align to TRBD1. Looked up from germline, CDR1 is SEHNR and CDR2 is FQNEAQ (reference sequence). CDR3 length: 13 amino acids. The part of the CDR3 DNA that was read is TGTGCCAGCAGCCCGGAGACAGGGTCCGGC. Amino acids: CASSPETGSG. The full CDR3 sequence reads CASSPETGSGYTF.

The sample holds many counts of this clone. The missing CDR3 end, 3 residues past where the read stops, is filled in from the germline J gene. The gene calls are TRBV7-2 and TRBJ2-1, with D tentatively TRBD1 (5 bases). Trimming took off 5 bases at V and 9 bases at J, with 17 bases between the two ends. Per germline, CDR1 SGHTA and CDR2 FQGNSA. The CDR3 runs to 14 residues. Incomplete CDR3 DNA: TGTGCCAGCAGCCCTAGTGTAGGGGTAAGTGAG. Amino acids: CASSPSVGVSE. The whole CDR3 reads CASSPSVGVSEQFF.

This clone came up many times. Sequencing ends 3 residues short of the CDR3 end; the germline J gene provides the rest. The V and J genes are TRBV20-1 and TRBJ2-3; D is unresolved. V lost 0 bases and J lost 4, with 11 bases in between. The CDR3 totals 14 residues. CDR1 and CDR2 (germline): DFQATT, SNEGSKA (reference sequence). The part of the CDR3 DNA that was read is TGCAGTGCTAGAGATCTGACTCGCGCAGATACG. As protein: CSARDLTRADT. The whole CDR3 is CSARDLTRADTQYF.

There are many counts of this clone. The read is 3 residues too short to cover the CDR3 end, so that end is filled in from the germline J gene. The rearrangement uses TRBV10-3 and TRBJ1-1, with a tentative D call TRBD1 (6 bases). Between the trimmed V and J ends, which lost 2 bases and 5 bases, there was a span of 9 bases. The CDR3 is made up of 13 amino acids. Per the germline V gene, CDR1 is ENHRY and CDR2 is SYGVKD. The CDR3 DNA, read in part, is TGTGCCATCAGTGAGGACAGGCGGACTGAA. It translates to CAISEDRRTE. The CDR3 in full is CAISEDRRTEAFF.

CDR3 residues: CASSQGGAANSPLHF. The CDR3 DNA, read in part, is TGTGCCAGCAGCCAAGGGGGGGCGGCTAATTCACCC. The chain recombines TRBV16 with TRBJ1-6, with D possibly TRBD1 on 6 matching bases. Coverage ceases 3 residues before the CDR3 finishes, and the germline J gene fills in the end. V gave up 2 bases and J gave up 6 bases, with 11 bases separating them. Germline loops: CDR1 KGHSY, CDR2 FQNENV. The CDR3 consists of 15 residues. The full variable domain, completed using reference TRBV16 and TRBJ1-6, is GEEVAQTPKHLVRGEGQKAKLYCAPIKGHSYVFWYQQVLKNEFKFLISFQNENVFDETGMPKERFSAKCLPNSPCSLEIQATKLEDSAVYFCASSQGGAANSPLHFGNGTRLTVT.